Presented here are 11 T cell receptor beta chains from one specimen sequenced in a study of CD8+ T cells in alopecia areata. RNA extraction was followed by reverse transcription into cDNA, which acted as the sequencing template. The repertoire was sequenced with immunoSEQ multiplex PCR; TCRdb's copy has only in-frame clones and lacks some. The table shows roughly 200,000 clones, with approximately 60% occurring only once. Material: CD8+ T cells sorted from blood. All receptors come from a human donor in good health.

This chain joins TRBV19 and TRBJ2-6, with a possible D match to TRBD1 (5 bases). The CDR3 consists of 15 residues. CDR1 and CDR2 from the germline V gene are LNHDA and SQIVND (reference sequence). V was pared by 6 bases and J by 0 bases, with 9 bases between. CDR3 region: CASRTVSSGANVLTF. CDR3 DNA: TGTGCCAGTAGGACAGTAAGCTCTGGGGCCAACGTCCTGACTTTC.

This clone was detected only a few times. Here the CDR3 reads CASSPEPGYSPLHF. CDR3 bases: TGTGCCAGCAGCCCCGAACCAGGTTATTCACCCCTCCACTTT. This sequence joins TRBV13 and TRBJ1-6; no firm D call. The CDR3 is 14 amino acids. Germline-derived CDR1 and CDR2 are PRHDT and FYEKMQ (reference sequence). The V and J ends lost 5 bases and 8 bases respectively, with 13 bases between them. Using reference TRBV13 and TRBJ1-6 for the parts outside the CDR3, the full variable domain is AAGVIQSPRHLIKEKRETATLKCYPIPRHDTVYWYQQGPGQDPQFLISFYEKMQSDKGSIPDRFSAQQFSDYHSELNMSSLELGDSALYFCASSPEPGYSPLHFGNGTRLTVT.

This clone has a single count. The chain joins TRBV18 to TRBJ1-5; D is ambiguous. CDR3 size: 13 residues. Germline V gene lookup returns CDR1 KGHSH and CDR2 LQKENI. Trimming removed 0 bases at V and 4 bases at J, with 4 bases between. The CDR3 loop reads CASSPPFNQPQHF. As DNA, the CDR3 is TGTGCCAGCTCACCACCATTTAATCAGCCCCAGCATTTT.

The chain recombines TRBV9 with TRBJ2-1; 7 bases match TRBD1. The CDR3 spans 15 residues. The junction had 6 bases not matched to a gene; V was cut back by 1 base and J by 5 bases. Per germline, CDR1 SGDLS and CDR2 YYNGEE. CDR3 sequence reads: CASSVFGTDNNEQFF. The DNA of the CDR3 is TGTGCCAGCAGCGTATTCGGGACAGATAACAATGAGCAGTTCTTC.

The chain uses TRBV27 and TRBJ2-3; D ambiguous. V gave up 1 base and J gave up 1 base, with 3 bases separating them. The germline V gene has CDR1 MNHEY and CDR2 SMNVEV (reference sequence). The CDR3 contains 13 residues. The CDR3 DNA reads as TGTGCCAGCAGTTTATGGGGCACAGATACGCAGTATTTT. It specifies CASSLWGTDTQYF.

The chain combines TRBV6-5 with TRBJ1-6; 7 nucleotides line up with TRBD1. J gave up 10 bases and V 0 bases, and 9 bases lay outside the gene matches. CDR3 length equals 16 residues. Per the germline V gene, CDR1 is MNHEY and CDR2 is SVGAGI. The CDR3 DNA follows: TGTGCCAGCAGTTACTCGATAGGACAGGCTAGCTCACCCCTCCACTTT. Residues: CASSYSIGQASSPLHF.

DNA of the CDR3: TGCGCCAGCGGGACAGGACCTTTAGAGCAGTACTTC. It codes for CASGTGPLEQYF. The chain is built from TRBV5-1 and TRBJ2-7; the match to TRBD1 covers 8 bases. The V gene end was trimmed by 7 bases and the J gene end by 7 bases; junction bases not matched to a gene: 7. Germline CDR1 reads SGHRS; CDR2 reads YFSETQ. This CDR3 has 12 residues.

This clone showed up just a few times. This same CDR3 is encoded by further DNA sequences in the sample. J is TRBJ1-1 and V is TRBV9; a possible D gene is TRBD1 (5 bases). The V gene lost 0 bases and the J gene lost 2 bases, with 8 bases spanning the gap. There are 14 residues in the CDR3. CDR1 SGDLS and CDR2 YYNGEE come from the germline V gene. This chain's CDR3 is CASSVDGANTEAFF. DNA for the CDR3: TGTGCCAGCAGCGTAGATGGGGCAAACACTGAAGCTTTCTTT.

The sample holds a few counts of this clone. This chain joins TRBV29-1 and TRBJ2-1, with TRBD2 matching 12 bases. CDR1 is SQVTM, CDR2 ANQGSEA, per germline. Trimming cost V 3 bases and J 4 bases; bases outside gene matches: 4. The CDR3 runs to 15 residues. The CDR3 loop reads CSVDGGLAGYNEQFF. The CDR3 region has the DNA TGCAGCGTTGACGGAGGACTAGCGGGGTACAATGAGCAGTTCTTC.

This sequence joins TRBV15 and TRBJ2-3; 7 bases fit TRBD2. V was clipped by 5 bases and J by 0 bases; unmatched bases: 11. Germline V gene lookup returns CDR1 LNHNV and CDR2 YYDKDF (reference sequence). The length of the CDR3 is 17 residues. This CDR3 is CATSGRGAGESTDTQYF. The CDR3 coding sequence is TGTGCCACCAGCGGAAGAGGGGCGGGGGAAAGCACAGATACGCAGTATTTT.

This clone was counted between two and nine times. V usage is TRBV4-1 and J usage is TRBJ2-3, with D tentatively TRBD1 (6 bases). CDR3 length equals 14 residues. Germline V lookup: CDR1 MGHRA, CDR2 YSYEKL. Trimming stripped 6 bases from V and 3 bases from J, with 13 bases between. As DNA, the CDR3 is TGCGCCAGCAGGGCCCAGGGGACAACAGATACGCAGTATTTT. This sequence encodes CASRAQGTTDTQYF.